This record concerns one T cell receptor (beta chain) sequence. These data originate in a study of blood T cell repertoires in COVID-19. As for the study in general: The United States, Italy and Spain were the sources of the acute and convalescent COVID-19 samples.

The CDR3 is made up of 16 amino acids. The germline gives CDR1 SGHTA, CDR2 FQGNSA. The V end was cut by 3 bases, the J end by 0 bases, with 12 bases between. The authors' processing: Quantification of nucleated cells was approximated via reference gene primer amplification. Generated by immunoSEQ multiplex PCR, the TCRdb table keeps only in-frame clones and is missing some. Clone size and V and J calls were adopted from that table, with D and trimming inferred from the DNA. The sample gives a few hundred thousand clones, 84% of which show up once; about a sixth is in the top ten. The sample consisted of peripheral blood. The receptor was isolated from a person aged 65 to 85 with COVID-19, enrolled during active disease. V gene TRBV7-2 combines with J gene TRBJ1-3; unclear D gene. The CDR3: CASSFRGSSSGNTIYF. CDR3 in DNA: TGTGCCAGCAGCTTTAGAGGATCGAGCTCTGGAAACACCATATATTTT.